The present entry profiles one T cell receptor (beta chain) with its context. Assay: immunoSEQ multiplex PCR; the TCRdb copy retains only in-frame clones and omits some. The sample has over 65,000 clones; approximately 90% are singletons. The CDR3 contains 14 residues. Germline-derived CDR1 and CDR2 are ENHRY and SYGVKD. The V end lost 6 bases, the J end lost 4 bases, and 13 bases lay between the germline ends. The data stem from a study of blood T cell repertoires in COVID-19. The sequence derives from a man aged 50 or older with active COVID-19. The V and J genes are TRBV10-3 and TRBJ1-5; D may be TRBD1 (5 bases). The specimen sequenced was peripheral blood. The CDR3 spells CAIRKQGENQPQHF. CDR3 nucleotide sequence: TGTGCCATCAGGAAGCAGGGCGAAAATCAGCCCCAGCATTTT.